One and the same sample provided the 7 T cell receptor beta chains below, sequenced in a study of blood T cells in healthy people across ages. It was with a sample-barcoded 5' primer and a J-beta primer mix that a second PCR of about 7 to 12 cycles was run. Each CDR3 protein gets one entry after TCRdb re-called the 5' RACE reads with MiXCR. The repertoire holds hundreds of thousands of distinct CDR3 sequences, with 58% as singletons. Sequenced sample: blood. The receptor source for this set is a man younger than 40 in good health.

The V gene is TRBV6-1, the J gene TRBJ2-1; 7 bases align to TRBD2. This CDR3 has 14 amino acids. J gave up 6 bases and V 2 bases, and 4 bases lay outside the gene matches. Germline assignment: CDR1 MNHNS and CDR2 SASEGT. The CDR3 nucleotides read TGTGCCAGCAGTGAAATTGGGGGGGTCAATGAGCAGTTCTTC. Translation gives CASSEIGGVNEQFF.

This clonotype was seen a few times. The chain is built from TRBV7-9 and TRBJ2-7; D gene ambiguous. Trimming cost V 6 bases and J 1 base, with 10 bases left between them. The CDR3 spans 13 residues. The germline V gene encodes CDR1 SEHNR and CDR2 FQNEAQ (reference sequence). CDR3 sequence (DNA): TGTGCCAGCAGTGCCCTGGCGTCCTACGAGCAGTACTTC. It yields the protein CASSALASYEQYF.

This chain joins TRBV29-1 and TRBJ2-1, with TRBD1 matching over 10 bases. Germline V CDR1 and CDR2: SQVTM, ANQGSEA. J was trimmed by 12 bases and V by 7 bases; bases with no gene match: 12. The CDR3 spans 13 residues. The CDR3 here is CSGTGTGADGQFF. The CDR3 DNA reads TGCAGCGGAACCGGGACAGGGGCCGATGGGCAGTTCTTC.

This chain links TRBV29-1 with TRBJ2-1, with TRBD2 identical over 7 bases. CDR1 is SQVTM and CDR2 is ANQGSEA in the germline V gene. The CDR3 has 14 amino acids. The V segment lost 4 bases and the J segment 2 bases; nucleotides outside the gene matches: 5. This CDR3 reads CSVVSGATYNEQFF. CDR3 bases: TGCAGCGTTGTAAGCGGGGCGACCTACAATGAGCAGTTCTTC.

This clonotype was detected only a few times. The V gene is TRBV29-1, the J gene TRBJ2-5; the match to TRBD1 covers 8 bases. With V trimmed by 3 bases and J by 6 bases, 12 bases remained unmatched. The germline V gene has CDR1 SQVTM and CDR2 ANQGSEA. CDR3 size: 15 residues. The CDR3: CSVEERDRRPKTQYF. Written as DNA, the CDR3 is TGCAGCGTTGAGGAGAGGGACAGGCGACCCAAGACCCAGTACTTC.

The chain joins TRBV5-1 to TRBJ2-1, with TRBD1 identical over 8 bases. The CDR3 is 20 residues long. The V gene end was trimmed by 4 bases and the J gene end by 0 bases; junction bases not matched to a gene: 18. Germline V gene sequence: CDR1 SGHRS, CDR2 YFSETQ. CDR3 amino acids: CASSPSRDRFGTGSYNEQFF. The DNA for the CDR3 is TGCGCCAGCAGCCCGTCCCGGGACAGGTTTGGGACAGGCTCCTACAATGAGCAGTTCTTC.

The CDR3 DNA reads TGCAGTGCTAGAGCTCTGGCGTTCTATGGCTACACCTTC. Translating gives CSARALAFYGYTF. The gene calls are TRBV20-1 and TRBJ1-2, with D unresolved. Trimming took off 1 base at V and 4 bases at J, with 10 bases between the two ends. The CDR3 spans 13 residues. Germline V gene lookup returns CDR1 DFQATT and CDR2 SNEGSKA (reference sequence).